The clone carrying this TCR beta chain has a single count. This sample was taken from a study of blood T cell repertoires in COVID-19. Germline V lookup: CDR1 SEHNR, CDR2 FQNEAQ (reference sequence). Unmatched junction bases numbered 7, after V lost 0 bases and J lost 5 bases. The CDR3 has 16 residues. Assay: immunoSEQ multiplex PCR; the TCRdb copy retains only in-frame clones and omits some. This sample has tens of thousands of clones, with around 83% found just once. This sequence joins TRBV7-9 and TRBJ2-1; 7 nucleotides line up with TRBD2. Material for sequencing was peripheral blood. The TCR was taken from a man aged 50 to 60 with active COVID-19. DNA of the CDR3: TGTGCCAGCAGCTTAGCGGGGAGGGATTGGGACAATGAGCAGTTCTTC. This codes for CASSLAGRDWDNEQFF.